The 6 T cell receptor beta chains listed next were all sequenced from one sample in a study of radiotherapy plus CTLA-4 blockade in lung cancer. Only in-frame clones appear in the TCRdb table, and some are missing; sequencing was by immunoSEQ multiplex PCR. Counted here are roughly 59,000 clones, approximately 68% occurring once; the ten biggest clones make up roughly 8.7%. The specimen comprised peripheral blood, sampled from a patient treated with radiotherapy plus ipilimumab. Receptors originate from a human donor with non-small cell lung cancer whose response to radiotherapy plus ipilimumab could not be evaluated.

The chain links TRBV28 to TRBJ1-2, with 8 bases matching TRBD1. The V and J ends lost 6 bases and 3 bases, in that order; junction bases with no gene match: 9. CDR1 and CDR2 from the germline V gene are MDHEN and SYDVKM. The CDR3 totals 15 residues. The CDR3 DNA reads as TGTGCCAGCAGCCAACCCAGGGGGCTGGACTATGGCTACACCTTC. Translation: CASSQPRGLDYGYTF.

The V call is TRBV19, the J call TRBJ1-5; TRBD1 matches at 8 bases. Germline-derived CDR1 and CDR2 are LNHDA and SQIVND (reference sequence). The length of the CDR3 is 14 residues. Trimming took 5 bases from V and 6 from J; bases not matched to a gene: 6. CDR3 DNA: TGTGCCAGTAGTGTGGGACAGGCCTCTCAGCCCCAGCATTTT. It yields the protein CASSVGQASQPQHF.

This clone is medium-sized by share. The chain couples TRBV6-5 to TRBJ2-1; D not resolved. Germline V gene sequence: CDR1 MNHEY, CDR2 SVGAGI. This CDR3 region has 11 residues. The V and J ends lost 5 bases and 5 bases respectively, with 4 bases between them. CDR3 bases: TGTGCCAGCAGTCACAACAATGAGCAGTTCTTC. This sequence encodes CASSHNNEQFF.

This clone was seen only once. The gene calls are TRBV19 and TRBJ1-6, with a possible D match to TRBD1 (5 bases). Trimming removed 5 bases from V and 10 bases from J, with 18 bases in between. The CDR3 runs 15 residues. CDR1 and CDR2 (germline): LNHDA, SQIVND (reference sequence). The CDR3 sequence is CASSPEGLVGSPLHF. The CDR3 DNA sequence: TGTGCCAGTAGTCCAGAGGGACTTGTCGGGTCACCCCTCCACTTT.

This rearrangement joins TRBV7-3 to TRBJ2-1; 10 nucleotides align to TRBD1. This CDR3 has 14 amino acids. V trimming: 3 bases; J trimming: 8 bases; junction bases outside the gene matches: 4. Germline loops: CDR1 SGHTA, CDR2 FQGTGA. CDR3 DNA: TGTGCCAGCAGCTTCCCGGACAGGGGGGATGAGCAGTTCTTC. Encoded protein: CASSFPDRGDEQFF. Combining the CDR3 with reference TRBV7-3 and TRBJ2-1 gives the whole variable domain GAGVSQTPSNKVTEKGKYVELRCDPISGHTALYWYRQSLGQGPEFLIYFQGTGAADDSGLPNDRFFAVRPEGSVSTLKIQRTERGDSAVYLCASSFPDRGDEQFFGPGTRLTVL.

This sequence joins TRBV13 and TRBJ2-2; D is ambiguous. Trimming shortened V by 5 bases and J by 6 bases, and 7 bases separated the two germline ends. The length of the CDR3 is 12 residues. Germline V gene sequence: CDR1 PRHDT, CDR2 FYEKMQ (reference sequence). The CDR3 coding sequence is TGTGCCAGCAGCGAGATTTCCGGGGAGCTGTTTTTT. Protein product: CASSEISGELFF. The variable domain in full, with the rest retrieved from reference TRBV13 and TRBJ2-2, is AAGVIQSPRHLIKEKRETATLKCYPIPRHDTVYWYQQGPGQDPQFLISFYEKMQSDKGSIPDRFSAQQFSDYHSELNMSSLELGDSALYFCASSEISGELFFGEGSRLTVL.